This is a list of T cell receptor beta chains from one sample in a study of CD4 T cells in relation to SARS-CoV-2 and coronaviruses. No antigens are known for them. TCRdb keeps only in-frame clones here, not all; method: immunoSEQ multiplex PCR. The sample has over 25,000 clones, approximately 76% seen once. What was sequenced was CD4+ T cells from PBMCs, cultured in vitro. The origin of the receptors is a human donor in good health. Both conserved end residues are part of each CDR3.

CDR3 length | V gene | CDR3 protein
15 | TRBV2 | CASSVSGARNYGYTF
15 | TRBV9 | CASSVVGTGGETQYF
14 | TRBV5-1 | CASSLVPLGDTQYF
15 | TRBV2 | CASSEARFSGNTIYF
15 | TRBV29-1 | CSVDRQTVSTDTQYF
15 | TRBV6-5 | CASSLNAQGRSEQYF
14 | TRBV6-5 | CANATTGVYTEAFF
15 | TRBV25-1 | CASSQPGLANNEQFF
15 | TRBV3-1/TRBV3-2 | CASSQDQELYGELFF
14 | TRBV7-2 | CASSLRTGYEKLFF
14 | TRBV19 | CASSILLQVNEQFF
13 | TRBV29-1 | CSVAGDWNQPQHF
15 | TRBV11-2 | CASSLKGTTNYEQYF
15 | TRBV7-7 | CASSRGASGHNEQFF
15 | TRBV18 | CASSPPGLGANEQFF